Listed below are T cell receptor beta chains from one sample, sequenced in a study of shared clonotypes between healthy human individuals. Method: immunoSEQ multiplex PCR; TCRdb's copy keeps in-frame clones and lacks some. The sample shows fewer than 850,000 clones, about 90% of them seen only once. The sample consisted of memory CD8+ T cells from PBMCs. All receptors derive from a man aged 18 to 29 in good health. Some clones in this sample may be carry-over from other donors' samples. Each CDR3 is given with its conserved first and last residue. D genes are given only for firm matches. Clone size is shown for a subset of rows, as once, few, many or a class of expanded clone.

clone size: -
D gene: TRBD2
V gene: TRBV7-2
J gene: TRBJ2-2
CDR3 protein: CASSLLAGAGGELFF
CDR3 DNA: TGTGCCAGCAGCTTACTGGCGGGAGCTGGTGGGGAGCTGTTTTTT

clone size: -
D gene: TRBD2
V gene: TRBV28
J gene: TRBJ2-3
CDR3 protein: CASSMRSSGTSDTQYF
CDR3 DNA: TGTGCCAGCAGTATGCGGTCTAGCGGGACCTCAGATACGCAGTATTTT

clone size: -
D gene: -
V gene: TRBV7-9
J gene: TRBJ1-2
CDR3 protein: CASSLAHGDGYTF
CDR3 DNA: TGTGCCAGCAGCTTAGCGCATGGAGATGGCTACACCTTC

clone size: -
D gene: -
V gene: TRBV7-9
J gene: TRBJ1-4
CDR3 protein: CASSKLQGGNEKLFF
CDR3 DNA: TGTGCCAGCAGCAAGCTACAGGGTGGGAATGAAAAACTGTTTTTT

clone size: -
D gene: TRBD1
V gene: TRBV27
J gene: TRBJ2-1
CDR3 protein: CASSLDGTGTFNEQFF
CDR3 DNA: TGTGCCAGCAGTTTAGATGGGACAGGGACCTTCAATGAGCAGTTCTTC

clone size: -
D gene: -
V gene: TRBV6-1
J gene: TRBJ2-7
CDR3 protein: CATLGGLLYEQYF
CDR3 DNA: TGTGCCACCCTGGGGGGATTACTCTACGAGCAGTACTTC

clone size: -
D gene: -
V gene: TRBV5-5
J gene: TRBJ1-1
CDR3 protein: CASSQDRGNTEAFF
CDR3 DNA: TGTGCCAGCAGCCAAGATCGTGGGAACACTGAAGCTTTCTTT

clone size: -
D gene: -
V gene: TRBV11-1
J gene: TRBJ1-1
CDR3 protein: CASSLHQRYSEAFF
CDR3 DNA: TGTGCCAGCAGCTTACACCAACGATATTCTGAAGCTTTCTTT

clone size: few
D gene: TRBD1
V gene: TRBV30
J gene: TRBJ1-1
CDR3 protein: CAWSVGTGRLMNTEAFF
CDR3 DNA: TGTGCCTGGAGTGTAGGGACAGGCAGACTCATGAACACTGAAGCTTTCTTT

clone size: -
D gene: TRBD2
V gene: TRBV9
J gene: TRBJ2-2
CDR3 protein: CASSFPGTSSPGELFF
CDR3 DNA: TGTGCCAGCAGCTTCCCCGGGACTAGCTCTCCCGGGGAGCTGTTTTTT

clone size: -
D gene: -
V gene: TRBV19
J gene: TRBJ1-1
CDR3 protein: CASSIEGIGDKEDWAEAFF
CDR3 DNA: TGTGCCAGTAGTATAGAAGGAATTGGGGACAAAGAAGATTGGGCAGAAGCTTTCTTT

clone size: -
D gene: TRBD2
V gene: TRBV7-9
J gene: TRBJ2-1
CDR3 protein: CASSAQTSGSHNEQFF
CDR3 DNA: TGTGCCAGCAGCGCTCAGACTAGCGGGAGCCACAATGAGCAGTTCTTC

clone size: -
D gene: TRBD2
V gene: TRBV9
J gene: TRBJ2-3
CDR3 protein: CASSVGTSVDTQYF
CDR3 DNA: TGTGCCAGCAGCGTAGGGACTAGCGTGGATACGCAGTATTTT

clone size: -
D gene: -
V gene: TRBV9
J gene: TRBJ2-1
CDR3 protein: CASSVDYDNEQFF
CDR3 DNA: TGTGCCAGCAGCGTGGACTACGACAATGAGCAGTTCTTC

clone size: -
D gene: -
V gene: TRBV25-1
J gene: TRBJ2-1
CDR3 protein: CASSVVNEQFF
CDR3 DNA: TGTGCCAGCAGTGTAGTCAATGAGCAGTTCTTC

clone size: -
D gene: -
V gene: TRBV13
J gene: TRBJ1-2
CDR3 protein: CASSQLLGNYGYTF
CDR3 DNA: TGTGCCAGCAGCCAGCTCTTGGGGAACTATGGCTACACCTTC

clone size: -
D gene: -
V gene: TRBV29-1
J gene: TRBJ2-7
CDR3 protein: CSARGVHEQYF
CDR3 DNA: TGCAGCGCCAGGGGGGTCCACGAGCAGTACTTC

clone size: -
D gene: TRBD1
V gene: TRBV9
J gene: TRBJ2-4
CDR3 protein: CASSVGDSLLGQYF
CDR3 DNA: TGTGCCAGCAGCGTCGGGGACAGCCTTTTGGGTCAGTACTTC

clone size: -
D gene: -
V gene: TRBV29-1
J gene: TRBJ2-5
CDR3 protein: CSARDSKTQYF
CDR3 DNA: TGCAGCGCCCGGGACTCGAAGACCCAGTACTTC

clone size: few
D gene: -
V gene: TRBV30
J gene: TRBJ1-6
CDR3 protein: CAWTFPRAINSPLHF
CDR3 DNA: TGTGCCTGGACGTTTCCAAGGGCGATCAATTCACCCCTCCACTTT

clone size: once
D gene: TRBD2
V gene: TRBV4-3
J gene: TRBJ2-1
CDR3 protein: CASSPGLAGVQVGNEQFF
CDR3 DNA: TGCGCCAGCAGCCCCGGACTAGCGGGAGTCCAGGTCGGCAATGAGCAGTTCTTC

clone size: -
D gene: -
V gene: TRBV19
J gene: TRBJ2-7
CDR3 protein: CASSIDHGTSDGLYEQYF
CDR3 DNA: TGTGCCAGTAGTATAGATCACGGGACGAGCGACGGACTCTACGAGCAGTACTTC

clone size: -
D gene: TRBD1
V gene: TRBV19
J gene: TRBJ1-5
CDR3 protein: CASSIRDSNQPQHF
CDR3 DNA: TGTGCCAGTAGTATACGGGACAGTAATCAGCCCCAGCATTTT

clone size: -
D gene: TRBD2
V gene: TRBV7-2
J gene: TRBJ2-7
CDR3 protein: CASSSRLADSYEQYF
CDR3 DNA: TGTGCCAGCAGCTCCCGACTAGCGGACTCCTACGAGCAGTACTTC

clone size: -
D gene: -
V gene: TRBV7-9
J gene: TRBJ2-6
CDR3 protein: CASSSGANVLTF
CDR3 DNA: TGTGCCAGCAGCTCTGGGGCCAACGTCCTGACTTTC

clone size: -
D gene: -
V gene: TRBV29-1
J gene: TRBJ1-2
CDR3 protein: CSVPAWDGYTF
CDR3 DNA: TGCAGCGTTCCCGCCTGGGACGGCTACACCTTC

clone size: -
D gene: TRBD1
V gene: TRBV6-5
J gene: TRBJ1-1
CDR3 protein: CASSYRTGIEAFF
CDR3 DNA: TGTGCCAGCAGTTACCGGACAGGGATTGAAGCTTTCTTT

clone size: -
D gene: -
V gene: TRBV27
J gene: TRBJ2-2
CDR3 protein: CASSPLSSVSAGTGELFF
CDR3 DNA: TGTGCCAGCAGTCCCTTGTCTTCTGTCTCCGCGGGCACCGGGGAGCTGTTTTTT

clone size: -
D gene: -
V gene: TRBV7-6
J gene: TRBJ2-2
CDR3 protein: CASSPQEDLAYSNTGELFF
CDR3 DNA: TGTGCCAGCAGCCCTCAGGAGGACCTAGCCTATTCGAACACCGGGGAGCTGTTTTTT

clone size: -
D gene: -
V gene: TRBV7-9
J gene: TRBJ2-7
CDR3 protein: CASSLKLSGRLEQYF
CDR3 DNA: TGTGCCAGCAGCTTAAAGCTATCAGGGCGACTCGAGCAGTACTTC

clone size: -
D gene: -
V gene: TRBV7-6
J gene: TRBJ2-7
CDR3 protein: CASSNSVRGSSYEQYF
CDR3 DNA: TGTGCCAGCAGTAATAGTGTACGGGGAAGCTCCTACGAGCAGTACTTC

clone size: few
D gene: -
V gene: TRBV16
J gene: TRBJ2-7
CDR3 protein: CASSQRRFEQYF
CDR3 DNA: TGTGCCAGCAGCCAGAGGAGGTTCGAGCAGTACTTC

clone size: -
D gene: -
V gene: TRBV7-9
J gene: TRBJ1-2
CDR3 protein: CASSNPPSGYGYTF
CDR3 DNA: TGTGCCAGCAGCAATCCCCCGTCGGGCTATGGCTACACCTTC

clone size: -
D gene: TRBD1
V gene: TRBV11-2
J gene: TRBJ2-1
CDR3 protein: CASSRTPGQDLTPYNEQFF
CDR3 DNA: TGTGCCAGCAGTCGCACACCTGGACAGGACCTTACCCCTTACAATGAGCAGTTCTTC

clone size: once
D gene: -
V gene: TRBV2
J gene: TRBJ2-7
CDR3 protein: CASSETVSEQYF
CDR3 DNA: TGTGCCAGCAGTGAGACAGTATCCGAGCAGTACTTC

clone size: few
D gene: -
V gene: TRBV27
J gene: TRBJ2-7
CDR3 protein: CASRPYLDYEQYF
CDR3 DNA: TGTGCCAGCAGACCTTACCTCGACTACGAGCAGTACTTC

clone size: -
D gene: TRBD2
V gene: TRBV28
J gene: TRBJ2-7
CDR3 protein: CATLSMGLAASYEQYF
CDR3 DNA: TGTGCCACCCTTAGCATGGGACTAGCGGCCTCCTACGAGCAGTACTTC

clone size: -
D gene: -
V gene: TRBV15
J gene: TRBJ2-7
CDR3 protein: CATSRLWGVASYEQYF
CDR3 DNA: TGTGCCACCAGCAGACTCTGGGGGGTAGCCTCTTACGAGCAGTACTTC

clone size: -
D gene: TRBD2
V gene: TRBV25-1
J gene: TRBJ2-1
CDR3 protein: CASRENDLAGNEQFF
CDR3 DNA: TGTGCCAGCAGGGAGAATGACTTAGCGGGCAATGAGCAGTTCTTC

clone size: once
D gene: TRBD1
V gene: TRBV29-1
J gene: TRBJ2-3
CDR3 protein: CSVEVFTDPGTGADTQYF
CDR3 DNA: TGCAGCGTTGAAGTTTTCACGGACCCCGGGACAGGGGCAGATACGCAGTATTTT

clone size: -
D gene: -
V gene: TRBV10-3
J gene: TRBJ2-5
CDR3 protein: CAISDTVGNQETQYF
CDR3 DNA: TGTGCCATCAGTGACACTGTAGGGAACCAAGAGACCCAGTACTTC

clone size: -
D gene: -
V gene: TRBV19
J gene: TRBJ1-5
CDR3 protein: CASSMGHHSNQPQHF
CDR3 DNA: TGTGCCAGTAGTATGGGTCACCATAGCAATCAGCCCCAGCATTTT

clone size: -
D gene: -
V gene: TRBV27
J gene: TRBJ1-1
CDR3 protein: CASRRYAEGGNTEAFF
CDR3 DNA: TGTGCCAGCAGAAGGTACGCGGAGGGGGGGAACACTGAAGCTTTCTTT

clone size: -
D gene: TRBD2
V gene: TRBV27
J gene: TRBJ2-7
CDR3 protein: CASSGGRGGYEQYF
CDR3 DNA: TGTGCCAGCAGTGGAGGACGGGGGGGATACGAGCAGTACTTC

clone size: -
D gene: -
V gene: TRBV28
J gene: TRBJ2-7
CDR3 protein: CASSLYGESSYEQYF
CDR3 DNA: TGTGCCAGCAGTTTATACGGGGAGAGCTCCTACGAGCAGTACTTC

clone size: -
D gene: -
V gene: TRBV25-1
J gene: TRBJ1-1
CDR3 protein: CASSEQGPEAFF
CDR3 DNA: TGTGCCAGCAGTGAACAGGGCCCTGAAGCTTTCTTT

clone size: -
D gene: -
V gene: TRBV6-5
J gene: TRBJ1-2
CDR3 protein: CASSYTGNYGYTF
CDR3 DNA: TGTGCCAGCAGTTACACAGGGAACTATGGCTACACCTTC

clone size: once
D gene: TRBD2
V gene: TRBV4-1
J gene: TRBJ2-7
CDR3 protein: CASSQVLITSGSYEQYF
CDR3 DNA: TGCGCCAGCAGCCAAGTCTTAATCACTAGCGGATCCTACGAGCAGTACTTC

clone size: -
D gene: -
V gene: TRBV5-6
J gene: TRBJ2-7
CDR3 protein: CASSLGTRAQYF
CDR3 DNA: TGTGCCAGCAGCTTAGGTACTCGGGCGCAGTACTTC

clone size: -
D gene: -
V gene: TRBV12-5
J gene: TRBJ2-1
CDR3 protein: CASGSQGSEQFF
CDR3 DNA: TGTGCTAGTGGTTCTCAGGGTAGCGAGCAGTTCTTC